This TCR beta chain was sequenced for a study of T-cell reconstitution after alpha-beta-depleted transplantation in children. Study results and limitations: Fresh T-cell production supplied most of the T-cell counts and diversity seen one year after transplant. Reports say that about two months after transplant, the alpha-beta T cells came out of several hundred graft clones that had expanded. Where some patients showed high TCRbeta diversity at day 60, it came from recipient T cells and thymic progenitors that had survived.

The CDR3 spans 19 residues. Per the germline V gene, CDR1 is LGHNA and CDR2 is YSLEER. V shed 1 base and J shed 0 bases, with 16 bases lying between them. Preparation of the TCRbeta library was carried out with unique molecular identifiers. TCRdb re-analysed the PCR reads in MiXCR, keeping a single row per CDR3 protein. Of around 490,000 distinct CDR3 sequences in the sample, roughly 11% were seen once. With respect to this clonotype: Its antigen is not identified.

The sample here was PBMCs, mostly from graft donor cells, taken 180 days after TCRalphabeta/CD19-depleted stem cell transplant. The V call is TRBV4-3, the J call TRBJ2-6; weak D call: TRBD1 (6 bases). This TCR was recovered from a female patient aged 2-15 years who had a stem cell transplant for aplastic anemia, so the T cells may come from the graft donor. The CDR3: CASSQGGQLTSSGANVLTF. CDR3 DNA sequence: TGCGCCAGCAGCCAAGGAGGACAGCTGACAAGCTCTGGGGCCAACGTCCTGACTTTC.